The entry that follows covers one TCR beta chain sequence. The sample comes from a study of shared clonotypes between healthy human individuals. Study at large: A donor's plate count was three for CD4 naive and three for CD4 memory; CD8 naive had two and CD8 memory one.

The method was immunoSEQ multiplex PCR; TCRdb's version includes in-frame clones alone and lacks a portion of them. Among around 2,000,000 clones listed, approximately 95% were seen once. The CDR3 sequence is 12 residues long. The V gene lost 7 bases and the J gene lost 0 bases, with 10 bases spanning the gap. Germline V gives CDR1 SQVTM, CDR2 ANQGSEA. CD8 cells regarded as naive lacked CD45RO, were positively chosen for CCR7, and omitted terminally differentiated effector memory CD45RA+ cells. The V call is TRBV29-1, the J call TRBJ2-7, with D maybe TRBD1 (6 bases). The sequencing sample was made of naive CD8+ T cells sorted from blood. This clonotype originated in a man younger than 35 in good health. The CDR3 region has the DNA TGCAGCGGCGAGGACAGCTCCTACGAGCAGTACTTC. This codes for CSGEDSSYEQYF.